This T cell receptor beta chain was documented in a study of T cell responses to AZD1222 COVID-19 vaccine. Clones were read by immunoSEQ multiplex PCR, and TCRdb kept only the in-frame ones, dropping some. Among 110,000 to 150,000 clones listed, under 95% were seen once. Germline CDR1 SNHLY, CDR2 FYNNEI. Trimming pared 5 bases from V and 0 bases from J, leaving 11 bases between. The CDR3 covers 15 residues. Points on this clone: The antigen remains undetermined.

Study-level points and caveats: Mapped onto spike, vaccine-associated CD4 TCRs spanned it and were dominant at 160-218 and 743-854.

The starting material was peripheral blood, obtained on day 0 of AZD1222 vaccination. This TCR derives from an adult in good health. This chain connects TRBV2 to TRBJ1-3, with D uncertain. This CDR3 reads CASSLGHGSGNTIYF. CDR3 sequence (DNA): TGTGCCAGCAGTTTGGGTCACGGCTCTGGAAACACCATATATTTT.